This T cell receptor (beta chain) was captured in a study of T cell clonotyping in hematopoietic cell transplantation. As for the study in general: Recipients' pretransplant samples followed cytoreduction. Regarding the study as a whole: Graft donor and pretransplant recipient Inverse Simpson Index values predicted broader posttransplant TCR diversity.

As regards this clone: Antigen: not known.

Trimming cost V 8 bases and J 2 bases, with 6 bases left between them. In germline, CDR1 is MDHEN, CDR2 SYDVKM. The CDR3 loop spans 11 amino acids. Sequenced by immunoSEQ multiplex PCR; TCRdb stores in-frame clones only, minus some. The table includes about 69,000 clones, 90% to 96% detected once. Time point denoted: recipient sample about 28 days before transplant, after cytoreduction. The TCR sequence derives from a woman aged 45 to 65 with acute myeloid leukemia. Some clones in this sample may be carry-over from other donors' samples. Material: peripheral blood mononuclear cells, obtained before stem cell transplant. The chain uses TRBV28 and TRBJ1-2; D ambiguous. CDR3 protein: CASAINYGYTF. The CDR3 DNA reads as TGTGCCAGCGCCATAAACTATGGCTACACCTTC.